Listed below are T cell receptor beta chains from one sample, sequenced in a study of chemoradiotherapy in HPV16-positive cancers. The table came from immunoSEQ multiplex PCR; TCRdb's copy has only in-frame clones and leaves some out. The sample lists some 70,000 clones; 88% were seen once. The sample consisted of blood, taken from a patient who underwent chemoradiotherapy. These receptors all come from a human donor with HPV-associated anogenital cancer. CDR3s include the opening cysteine and the closing phenylalanine or tryptophan. Each record gives: clone size, J gene, V gene, D gene, CDR3 protein, CDR3 DNA. D genes are given only for firm matches. Clone size is not always given. Where it is, it says once, few, many or a class for expanded clones.

clone size: .
J gene: TRBJ2-3
V gene: TRBV19
D gene: TRBD1
CDR3 protein: CASSMGTVGPDTQYF
CDR3 DNA: TGTGCCAGTAGTATGGGGACAGTGGGCCCAGATACGCAGTATTTT

clone size: .
J gene: TRBJ1-2
V gene: TRBV6-5
D gene: .
CDR3 protein: CASSEGNYGYTF
CDR3 DNA: TGTGCCAGCAGTGAAGGAAACTATGGCTACACCTTC

clone size: .
J gene: TRBJ2-3
V gene: TRBV30
D gene: TRBD2
CDR3 protein: CARTSGDPRDTQYF
CDR3 DNA: TGTGCCCGGACTAGCGGGGACCCGCGGGATACGCAGTATTTT

clone size: .
J gene: TRBJ2-1
V gene: TRBV19
D gene: TRBD2
CDR3 protein: CASSWTGGTYNEQFF
CDR3 DNA: TGTGCCAGTAGTTGGACGGGGGGGACGTACAATGAGCAGTTCTTC

clone size: .
J gene: TRBJ2-7
V gene: TRBV5-4
D gene: .
CDR3 protein: CASSGSSYEQYF
CDR3 DNA: TGTGCCAGCAGCGGCAGCTCCTACGAGCAGTACTTC

clone size: .
J gene: TRBJ1-5
V gene: TRBV7-6
D gene: .
CDR3 protein: CASSPQGLGNQPQHF
CDR3 DNA: TGTGCCAGCAGCCCCCAGGGACTGGGGAATCAGCCCCAGCATTTT

clone size: .
J gene: TRBJ1-1
V gene: TRBV5-4
D gene: .
CDR3 protein: CASTSTSGGNTEAFF
CDR3 DNA: TGTGCCAGCACCTCCACGTCGGGAGGGAACACTGAAGCTTTCTTT

clone size: .
J gene: TRBJ1-6
V gene: TRBV19
D gene: .
CDR3 protein: CASSIVGTAGINSPLHF
CDR3 DNA: TGTGCCAGTAGTATAGTGGGGACGGCAGGGATTAATTCACCCCTCCACTTT

clone size: .
J gene: TRBJ2-1
V gene: TRBV7-9
D gene: TRBD2
CDR3 protein: CASSLTSGGTNSYNEQFF
CDR3 DNA: TGTGCCAGCAGCTTGACTAGCGGGGGAACAAACTCCTACAATGAGCAGTTCTTC

clone size: .
J gene: TRBJ1-1
V gene: TRBV6-1
D gene: .
CDR3 protein: CASSEVLGVVAFF
CDR3 DNA: TGTGCCAGCAGTGAAGTTCTTGGGGTAGTAGCTTTCTTT

clone size: once
J gene: TRBJ2-7
V gene: TRBV27
D gene: .
CDR3 protein: CASSSVRAIEQYF
CDR3 DNA: TGTGCCAGCAGTTCCGTTCGTGCTATTGAGCAGTACTTC

clone size: .
J gene: TRBJ2-7
V gene: TRBV6-1
D gene: .
CDR3 protein: CASSELYRSTGGEQYF
CDR3 DNA: TGTGCCAGCAGTGAATTATACAGATCCACCGGAGGGGAGCAGTACTTC

clone size: .
J gene: TRBJ1-2
V gene: TRBV27
D gene: .
CDR3 protein: CASSETGIGNYGYTF
CDR3 DNA: TGTGCCAGCAGTGAAACAGGTATTGGAAACTATGGCTACACCTTC

clone size: .
J gene: TRBJ2-7
V gene: TRBV2
D gene: .
CDR3 protein: CASRPTGYEQYF
CDR3 DNA: TGTGCCAGCAGGCCGACGGGGTACGAGCAGTACTTC

clone size: .
J gene: TRBJ2-1
V gene: TRBV7-9
D gene: TRBD2
CDR3 protein: CASSSRPLAGNNEQFF
CDR3 DNA: TGTGCCAGCAGCTCTCGCCCCCTAGCGGGTAACAATGAGCAGTTCTTC

clone size: .
J gene: TRBJ1-1
V gene: TRBV23-1
D gene: .
CDR3 protein: CASSQFRCGIGLASTEAFF
CDR3 DNA: TGCGCCAGCAGTCAATTTCGTTGCGGTATCGGCCTGGCGAGTACTGAAGCTTTCTTT

clone size: .
J gene: TRBJ1-1
V gene: TRBV9
D gene: .
CDR3 protein: CASSIQGSMNTEAFF
CDR3 DNA: TGTGCCAGCAGCATACAGGGATCCATGAACACTGAAGCTTTCTTT

clone size: .
J gene: TRBJ2-7
V gene: TRBV27
D gene: .
CDR3 protein: CASSIGSGWEQYF
CDR3 DNA: TGTGCCAGCAGTATTGGATCGGGGTGGGAGCAGTACTTC

clone size: .
J gene: TRBJ1-2
V gene: TRBV27
D gene: .
CDR3 protein: CASTQRNSESGYTF
CDR3 DNA: TGTGCCAGCACCCAAAGGAACAGCGAAAGTGGCTACACCTTC

clone size: .
J gene: TRBJ1-4
V gene: TRBV4-1
D gene: .
CDR3 protein: CASSQAGEFRVRGEKLFF
CDR3 DNA: TGCGCCAGCAGCCAAGCGGGCGAGTTCAGGGTCCGGGGAGAAAAACTGTTTTTT

clone size: .
J gene: TRBJ2-3
V gene: TRBV7-6
D gene: TRBD1
CDR3 protein: CASSSWTGGMDTQYF
CDR3 DNA: TGTGCCAGCAGCTCTTGGACAGGGGGCATGGATACGCAGTATTTT

clone size: few
J gene: TRBJ2-7
V gene: TRBV4-2
D gene: TRBD1
CDR3 protein: CASSPGQGSYEQYF
CDR3 DNA: TGTGCCAGCAGCCCGGGACAGGGCTCCTACGAGCAGTACTTC

clone size: .
J gene: TRBJ2-1
V gene: TRBV7-2
D gene: .
CDR3 protein: CASSLDSALYNEQFF
CDR3 DNA: TGTGCCAGCAGCCTAGACAGCGCCCTTTACAATGAGCAGTTCTTC

clone size: .
J gene: TRBJ2-1
V gene: TRBV6-6
D gene: .
CDR3 protein: CASMYYGKNEQFF
CDR3 DNA: TGTGCCAGCATGTACTACGGGAAGAATGAGCAGTTCTTC

clone size: once
J gene: TRBJ2-7
V gene: TRBV19
D gene: TRBD2
CDR3 protein: CASSSLGLAGGEQYF
CDR3 DNA: TGTGCCAGTAGTAGCCTGGGACTAGCGGGAGGCGAGCAGTACTTC

clone size: .
J gene: TRBJ1-1
V gene: TRBV25-1
D gene: .
CDR3 protein: CASSDLLVRVFF
CDR3 DNA: TGTGCCAGCAGTGACCTATTGGTACGAGTTTTCTTT

clone size: .
J gene: TRBJ2-3
V gene: TRBV6-1
D gene: TRBD1
CDR3 protein: CASRRGTGADTQYF
CDR3 DNA: TGTGCCAGCAGGAGAGGGACAGGGGCAGATACGCAGTATTTT

clone size: .
J gene: TRBJ2-4
V gene: TRBV5-5
D gene: .
CDR3 protein: CASSLEGSKNIQYF
CDR3 DNA: TGTGCCAGCAGCTTGGAGGGTAGCAAAAACATTCAGTACTTC

clone size: .
J gene: TRBJ1-5
V gene: TRBV6-5
D gene: .
CDR3 protein: CASRGGNQPQHF
CDR3 DNA: TGTGCCAGCAGGGGTGGCAATCAGCCCCAGCATTTT

clone size: .
J gene: TRBJ1-2
V gene: TRBV4-2
D gene: .
CDR3 protein: CASSQDDRINYGYTF
CDR3 DNA: TGTGCCAGCAGCCAAGATGACAGAATTAACTATGGCTACACCTTC

clone size: .
J gene: TRBJ2-5
V gene: TRBV19
D gene: TRBD1
CDR3 protein: CASSRTGSTQETQYF
CDR3 DNA: TGTGCCAGTAGTCGGACAGGGTCGACACAAGAGACCCAGTACTTC

clone size: .
J gene: TRBJ1-5
V gene: TRBV4-1
D gene: TRBD1
CDR3 protein: CASSPRTGYQPQHF
CDR3 DNA: TGCGCCAGCAGCCCCAGGACAGGGTATCAGCCCCAGCATTTT

clone size: .
J gene: TRBJ2-1
V gene: TRBV10-3
D gene: TRBD2
CDR3 protein: CAISDSGSGFDEQFF
CDR3 DNA: TGTGCCATCAGTGATAGCGGGAGTGGGTTCGATGAGCAGTTCTTC

clone size: once
J gene: TRBJ1-5
V gene: TRBV6-6
D gene: .
CDR3 protein: CASSYSRDGNQPQHF
CDR3 DNA: TGTGCCAGCAGTTACTCTAGGGATGGCAATCAGCCCCAGCATTTT

clone size: .
J gene: TRBJ1-1
V gene: TRBV29-1
D gene: .
CDR3 protein: CSVVSGYGTEAFF
CDR3 DNA: TGCAGCGTTGTATCGGGGTACGGCACTGAAGCTTTCTTT

clone size: .
J gene: TRBJ2-7
V gene: TRBV27
D gene: TRBD1
CDR3 protein: CASSFRGQGTYEQYF
CDR3 DNA: TGTGCCAGCAGTTTCAGGGGACAGGGGACCTACGAGCAGTACTTC

clone size: .
J gene: TRBJ2-1
V gene: TRBV10-3
D gene: .
CDR3 protein: CAISEWGGQPGVNEQFF
CDR3 DNA: TGTGCCATCAGTGAGTGGGGAGGACAGCCGGGGGTCAATGAGCAGTTCTTC

clone size: .
J gene: TRBJ2-3
V gene: TRBV27
D gene: TRBD2
CDR3 protein: CASTASGGAKDTQYF
CDR3 DNA: TGTGCCAGCACTGCTAGCGGGGGGGCAAAGGATACGCAGTATTTT

clone size: .
J gene: TRBJ1-5
V gene: TRBV19
D gene: TRBD1
CDR3 protein: CASSRDRVPHQPQHF
CDR3 DNA: TGTGCCAGTAGTCGCGACAGGGTCCCCCATCAGCCCCAGCATTTT

clone size: .
J gene: TRBJ1-2
V gene: TRBV7-9
D gene: TRBD1
CDR3 protein: CASSRQGPNYGYTF
CDR3 DNA: TGTGCCAGCAGCCGACAGGGCCCTAACTATGGCTACACCTTC

clone size: .
J gene: TRBJ2-6
V gene: TRBV9
D gene: .
CDR3 protein: CASRQGGTGANVLTF
CDR3 DNA: TGTGCCAGCAGACAGGGAGGTACTGGGGCCAACGTCCTGACTTTC